This T cell receptor beta chain stems from a study of blood T cells in healthy people across ages. Regarding the study as a whole: Significant beta diversity loss was already apparent by age approximately 37, declining roughly linearly.

Through a sample-barcoded 5' primer and a J-beta primer mix, a second PCR was run for roughly 6 to 11 cycles. Each of the cDNA molecules was tagged by a template-switch adaptor with 12 random nucleotides. Any given sample supplied a minimum of 2.5 million CDR3-containing paired-end reads. Each CDR3 protein is one row after TCRdb ran MiXCR on the 5' RACE reads. The profile shows about 730,000 distinct CDR3 sequences, 40% to 45% of them singletons. Healthy Caucasian individuals from Russia aged roughly 6 to 95 were enrolled as donors. As for this clonotype: As yet, its antigen is unknown.

Sequenced input: blood. The clonotype was recovered from a woman aged 60-75 years in good health.

The CDR3 nucleotides read TGTGCCAGCAGCGTTGGGACAAAATTGTACCAAGAGACCCAGTACTTC. As protein: CASSVGTKLYQETQYF. This rearrangement joins TRBV9 to TRBJ2-5, with D maybe TRBD1 (6 bases). Germline CDR1 and CDR2: SGDLS and YYNGEE. V was trimmed by 2 bases and J by 0 bases, leaving 14 bases between them. This CDR3 region has 16 residues.